These 15 T cell receptor beta chains were all obtained from the same sample, sequenced in a study of cytomegalovirus exposure and HLA in healthy donors. PCR employed 60 Vbeta and 13 Jbeta primers. Sequenced by immunoSEQ multiplex PCR; TCRdb stores in-frame clones only, minus some. This table has some 69,000 clones, around 70% appearing once. The sample comprised PBMCs. These receptor sequences come from a male donor in good health and CMV-seropositive.

The gene calls are TRBV12-5 and TRBJ1-5; 9 nucleotides agree with TRBD1. The junction had 5 bases not matched to a gene; V was cut back by 0 bases and J by 5 bases. The CDR3 contains 16 residues. The V gene's germline CDR1 is LGHNT and CDR2 FRNRAP. In DNA form, the CDR3 reads TGTGCTAGTGGTTTGGTACAGGGGGCCGTATATCAGCCCCAGCATTTT. Its translation: CASGLVQGAVYQPQHF.

Turning to this clone: One junction end does not reproduce the germline sequence, and a read error may be involved. V gene TRBV6-1 combines with J gene TRBJ1-5; no reliable D call. The V gene's germline CDR1 is MNHNS and CDR2 SASEGT. The CDR3 runs 13 residues. CDR3: CGSTSGRNQPQHF. Written as DNA, the CDR3 is TGTGGCAGCACCTCCGGGAGAAATCAGCCCCAGCATTTT.

Worth noting for this clone: At one end the junction does not follow the germline gene, possibly because of a read error. The gene calls are TRBV7-9 and TRBJ2-1, with 14 bases that match TRBD2. The V gene's germline CDR1 is SEHNR and CDR2 FQNEAQ (reference sequence). The CDR3 length is 17 residues. The CDR3 sequence is CSSSLAGLAGEENEQFF. The CDR3 coding sequence is TGTTCCAGCAGCTTAGCGGGACTAGCGGGAGAGGAGAATGAGCAGTTCTTC.

The rearrangement joins TRBV18 to TRBJ1-5; 9 bases align to TRBD1. CDR3 size: 15 residues. Germline CDR1 KGHSH, CDR2 LQKENI. Trimming took 5 bases from V and 2 from J; bases not matched to a gene: 4. The CDR3 region is CASSSRTGGNQPQHF. CDR3 nucleotides: TGTGCCAGCTCATCACGGACAGGGGGCAATCAGCCCCAGCATTTT.

This clone has only one observation. J is TRBJ2-3 and V is TRBV6-5; D call uncertain. This CDR3 comprises 11 residues. V shed 6 bases and J shed 6 bases, with 7 bases lying between them. Germline V gene lookup returns CDR1 MNHEY and CDR2 SVGAGI. Written as DNA, the CDR3 is TGTGCCAGCAGAGTGGGCGATACGCAGTATTTT. Encoded protein: CASRVGDTQYF.

This clone occurred a few times. V usage is TRBV6-6 and J usage is TRBJ1-2; no definite D call. The V gene's germline CDR1 is MNHNY and CDR2 SVGAGI (reference sequence). Trimming stripped 2 bases from V and 8 bases from J, with 21 bases between. The CDR3 sequence is 16 residues long. The CDR3 DNA reads as TGTGCCAGCAGTTACCGGGTCGAGGGCCCTGAAGAGGGCTACACCTTC. It yields the protein CASSYRVEGPEEGYTF.

The V call is TRBV11-2, the J call TRBJ2-3, with 14 positions matching TRBD2. Unmatched junction bases numbered 9, after V lost 2 bases and J lost 2 bases. Germline V gene data show CDR1 as SGHAT and CDR2 as FQNNGV. CDR3 length: 19 amino acids. In nucleotides, the CDR3 is TGTGCCAGCAGCTTAAGCAGTGGGACTAGCGGGGGAAACACAGATACGCAGTATTTT. Translated: CASSLSSGTSGGNTDTQYF.

The chain has TRBV19 and TRBJ1-4; the D gene is possibly TRBD1 (5 bases). The CDR3 is 16 amino acids. CDR1 and CDR2 (germline): LNHDA, SQIVND (reference sequence). Trimming pared 4 bases from V and 7 bases from J, leaving 19 bases between. The CDR3: CASSKSPRGRGEKLFF. CDR3 nucleotides: TGTGCCAGTAGTAAGAGCCCAAGGGGCCGTGGTGAAAAACTGTTTTTT.

CDR3 residues: CAISEYPGTGDNQPQHF. The DNA for the CDR3 is TGTGCCATCAGTGAATACCCCGGGACAGGGGACAATCAGCCCCAGCATTTT. The chain combines TRBV10-3 with TRBJ1-5; 10 bases are a match to TRBD1. The CDR3 extends over 17 amino acids. Germline V CDR1 and CDR2: ENHRY, SYGVKD. Trimming cost V 3 bases and J 3 bases; bases outside gene matches: 8.

The V gene is TRBV7-2, the J gene TRBJ2-6; TRBD2 agrees at 12 bases. Trimming cost V 1 base and J 4 bases; bases outside gene matches: 5. CDR3 length equals 18 residues. The germline V gene encodes CDR1 SGHTA and CDR2 FQGNSA. The DNA for the CDR3 is TGTGCCAGCAGCTTAGATCTAGCGGGGGGGCTCGGGGCCAACGTCCTGACTTTC. Translated, it gives CASSLDLAGGLGANVLTF.

V usage is TRBV9 and J usage is TRBJ1-4; tentatively, D is TRBD1 (5 bases). This CDR3 region has 15 residues. Germline V gene data show CDR1 as SGDLS and CDR2 as YYNGEE. V dropped 0 bases and J dropped 4 bases, with 10 bases sitting between them. The CDR3 DNA is TGTGCCAGCAGCGTAGCGGGGGGGGGTAATGAAAAACTGTTTTTT. This translates into CASSVAGGGNEKLFF.

The chain carries TRBV7-6 and TRBJ2-1; 7 bases are a match to TRBD2. The CDR3 runs 15 residues. V shed 0 bases and J 2 bases; nucleotides not matched to a gene: 1. Germline CDR1 is SGHVS and CDR2 is FNYEAQ. The CDR3 loop is CASSLAGGTYNEQFF. The CDR3 coding sequence is TGTGCCAGCAGCTTAGCGGGGGGGACCTACAATGAGCAGTTCTTC.

This clone was picked up one time. The genes are TRBV9 and TRBJ2-3, with 9 positions matching TRBD2. Germline CDR1 SGDLS, CDR2 YYNGEE. V lost 2 bases and J lost 2; bases outside the gene matches: 6. The CDR3 consists of 16 residues. The CDR3 loop is CASSVGLAAYTDTQYF. The CDR3 DNA sequence: TGTGCCAGCAGCGTGGGACTAGCCGCATACACAGATACGCAGTATTTT.

J is TRBJ1-2 and V is TRBV28; 8 bases line up with TRBD1. CDR1 MDHEN and CDR2 SYDVKM come from the germline V gene. After removal of 2 bases from V and 6 bases from J, the junction contained 8 bases not matched to a gene. This CDR3 spans 15 amino acids. CDR3 amino acids: CASSLQTGGRNGYTF. The CDR3 coding sequence is TGTGCCAGCAGTTTACAAACAGGGGGAAGGAATGGCTACACCTTC.

This chain connects TRBV6-6 to TRBJ2-5; D might be TRBD1 (5 bases). CDR1 MNHNY and CDR2 SVGAGI come from the germline V gene (reference sequence). V lost 4 bases, J lost 5 bases, and 11 bases lay in between. CDR3 size: 13 residues. The CDR3 protein is CASSFRVGETQYF. CDR3 DNA sequence: TGTGCCAGCAGTTTCAGGGTCGGGGAGACCCAGTACTTC.